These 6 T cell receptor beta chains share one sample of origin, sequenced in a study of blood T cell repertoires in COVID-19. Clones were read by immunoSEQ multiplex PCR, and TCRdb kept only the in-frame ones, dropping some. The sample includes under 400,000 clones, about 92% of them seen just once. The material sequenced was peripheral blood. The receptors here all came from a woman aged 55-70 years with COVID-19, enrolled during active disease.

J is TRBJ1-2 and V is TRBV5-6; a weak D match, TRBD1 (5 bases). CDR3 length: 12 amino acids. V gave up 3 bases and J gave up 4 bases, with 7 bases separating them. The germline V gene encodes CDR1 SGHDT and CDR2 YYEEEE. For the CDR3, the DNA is TGTGCCAGCAGCTACGACAGCTATGGCTACACCTTC. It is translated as CASSYDSYGYTF.

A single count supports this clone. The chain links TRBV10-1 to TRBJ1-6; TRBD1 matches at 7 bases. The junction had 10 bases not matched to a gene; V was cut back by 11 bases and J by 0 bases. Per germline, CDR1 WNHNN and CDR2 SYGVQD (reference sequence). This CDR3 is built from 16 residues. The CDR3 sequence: CAEGQETSSYNSPLHF. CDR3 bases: TGCGCCGAAGGACAGGAGACCAGCTCCTATAATTCACCCCTCCACTTT.

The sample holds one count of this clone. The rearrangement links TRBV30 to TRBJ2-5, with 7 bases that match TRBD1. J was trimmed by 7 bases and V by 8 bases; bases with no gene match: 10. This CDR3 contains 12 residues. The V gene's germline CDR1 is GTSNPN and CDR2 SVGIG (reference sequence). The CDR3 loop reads CARTGALGTQYF. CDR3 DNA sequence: TGTGCCCGAACAGGGGCACTCGGGACCCAGTACTTC.

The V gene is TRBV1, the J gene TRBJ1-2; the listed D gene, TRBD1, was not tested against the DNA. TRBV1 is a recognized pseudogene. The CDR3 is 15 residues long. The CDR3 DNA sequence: TGCACCAGCAGCCAAGACCGACAGGGAAGTTGCGGCTACACCTTC. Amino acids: CTSSQDRQGSCGYTF.

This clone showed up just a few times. The DNA for the CDR3 is TGTGCCAGCCGGAGGGATTGGAACACCGGGGAGCTGTTTTTT. Protein product: CASRRDWNTGELFF. V usage is TRBV7-3 and J usage is TRBJ2-2; TRBD2 is a possible D gene (6 bases). Looked up from germline, CDR1 is SGHTA and CDR2 is FQGTGA. Trimming took 8 bases from V and 1 from J, leaving 11 bases between them. The CDR3 has 14 amino acids.

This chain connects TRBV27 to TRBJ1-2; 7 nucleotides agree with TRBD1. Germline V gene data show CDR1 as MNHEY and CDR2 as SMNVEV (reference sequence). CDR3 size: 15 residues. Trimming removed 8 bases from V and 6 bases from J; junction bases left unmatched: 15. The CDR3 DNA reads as TGTGCCAGCTCCCCGAGGCGAGGGGGCGCGCATGGCTACACCTTC. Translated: CASSPRRGGAHGYTF.